This paragraph reports one TCR beta chain. This CDR3 is built from 15 residues. Germline V gives CDR1 MDHEN, CDR2 SYDVKM. V lost 5 bases and J 0 bases, leaving 13 bases between the germline ends. Through negative isolation, CD4+ and CD8+ T cells were obtained, while TEMRA cells were enriched using FACS. These data are taken from a study of CD8 T cells in Susac syndrome. Study at large: Among the Susac syndrome patients sequenced, over 5 had active disease and fewer than 10 were in remission. Patients with Susac syndrome were therapy-naive, on corticosteroids, or on intravenous immunoglobulin alone at the time that blood was drawn.

cDNA came from 0.5 to 1 ug RNA primed by random hexamers. Amplification of TCR beta CDR3 by immunoSEQ multiplex PCR spanned 54 Vbeta and 13 Jbeta. TCRdb reprocessed the immunoSEQ multiplex PCR reads via MiXCR and lists one record per CDR3 protein. The repertoire has about 140,000 distinct CDR3 sequences, approximately 94% of them found once; the top ten carry roughly 0.084%. This receptor was identified in a human donor with Susac syndrome. This chain links TRBV28 with TRBJ1-2; D gene uncertain. Sequenced material: CD4+ T cells from PBMCs. CDR3 sequence: CASSPVGGPNYGYTF. Here the CDR3 DNA reads TGTGCCAGCAGTCCCGTAGGCGGCCCTAACTATGGCTACACCTTC.